The source of this T cell receptor beta chain is a study of OX40 agonist ivuxolimab in advanced cancers. The overall study: Patients with prior anti-PD-1, anti-PD-L1 or anti-CTLA-4 therapy were eligible; approximately 40% had some. Partial responses were seen in three patients, one with hepatocellular carcinoma and two with cutaneous melanoma.

The junction had 7 bases not matched to a gene; V was cut back by 5 bases and J by 5 bases. In germline, CDR1 is SQVTM, CDR2 ANQGSEA. CDR3 size: 13 residues. TCRdb's table, derived via immunoSEQ multiplex PCR, lists solely in-frame clones and lacks some. The sample lists about 46,000 clones; nearly 90% were seen once. Note on this clone: What it binds is not known.

Study results and limitations: Dose levels from 0.1 to 3.0 mg/kg saw CD4+ and CD8+ blood T cells expand clonally by week 6.

Sequencing used CD4+ or CD8+ T cells sorted from blood, obtained in a trial of the OX40 agonist ivuxolimab. This chain uses TRBV29-1 with TRBJ1-2; TRBD1 aligns across 8 bases. The clonotype originates from an adult with an advanced solid tumor such as melanoma, head and neck, liver or kidney cancer. The CDR3 DNA reads TGCAGCGTTTCTACTACAGGGGGATATGGCTACACCTTC. It translates to CSVSTTGGYGYTF.